One sample yielded the 15 T cell receptor beta chains listed below, sequenced in a study of T-cell memory formation after mild COVID-19. TCRdb fed the 5' RACE reads into MiXCR, producing one record per CDR3 protein. The sample yields about 200,000 distinct CDR3 sequences, around 9.1% seen once. Input material: PBMCs or a T cell subset sorted from them (not recorded which). The source of these receptors is a man between 18 and 35 years old who had mild COVID-19 (a few samples of this study predate the infection). Cell type and time point are not known.

This clonotype appeared a few times. This rearrangement joins TRBV6-2 or TRBV6-3 to TRBJ1-6, with D hard to call. This CDR3 is built from 14 residues. Germline CDR1 reads MNHEY; CDR2 reads SVGEGT. V lost 6 bases and J lost 10, with 16 bases in between. The CDR3 loop reads CASRDNSGQSPLHF. The DNA of the CDR3 is TGTGCCAGCAGGGATAACAGTGGGCAATCACCCCTCCACTTT.

This clonotype was seen a handful of times. This rearrangement joins TRBV2 to TRBJ2-6; D unclear. V was trimmed by 4 bases and J by 0 bases, leaving 7 bases between them. The CDR3 has 15 amino acids. Germline lookup yields CDR1 SNHLY and CDR2 FYNNEI. This CDR3 is CASSGLYSGANVLTF. DNA for the CDR3: TGTGCCAGCAGTGGACTCTACTCTGGGGCCAACGTCCTGACTTTC.

This sequence joins TRBV10-3 and TRBJ2-3; D possibly corresponds to TRBD1 (6 bases). The CDR3 has 16 residues. V was cut by 4 bases and J by 1 base, with 15 bases left in between. Germline loops: CDR1 ENHRY, CDR2 SYGVKD. DNA of the CDR3: TGTGCCATCAGTGGGACGCGAGGGACACGCACAGATACGCAGTATTTT. Amino acids: CAISGTRGTRTDTQYF.

The table lists this clonotype with many counts. The chain employs TRBV19 and TRBJ1-1; no firm D call. Germline V gene data show CDR1 as LNHDA and CDR2 as SQIVND (reference sequence). The CDR3 covers 14 residues. Trimming pared 6 bases from V and 1 base from J, leaving 12 bases between. CDR3 DNA: TGTGCCAGTAGAGACGGCGGCCGGAACACTGAAGCTTTCTTT. Residues: CASRDGGRNTEAFF.

This clonotype has only a few counts. The rearrangement uses TRBV5-8 and TRBJ1-5, with D perhaps TRBD1 (5 bases). This CDR3 is built from 15 residues. The germline gives CDR1 SGHTS, CDR2 YDEGEE. The V end was cut by 4 bases, the J end by 1 base, with 12 bases between. The CDR3 reads CASSTGTRSNQPQHF. The CDR3 DNA sequence: TGTGCCAGCAGCACCGGGACTAGAAGCAATCAGCCCCAGCATTTT.

This clonotype came up a few times. The rearrangement uses TRBV3-1 and TRBJ1-1, with D perhaps TRBD1 (5 bases). V lost 1 base and J lost 5, with 14 bases in between. This CDR3 comprises 15 residues. Germline CDR1 reads LGHDT; CDR2 reads YNNKEL (reference sequence). The CDR3 sequence: CASSQGGARTTEAFF. CDR3 sequence (DNA): TGTGCCAGCAGCCAAGGAGGGGCCCGAACAACTGAAGCTTTCTTT.

This clonotype was detected ten times or more. For the CDR3, the DNA is TGCAGCGTTTCGGCAGGGGGCCCACTTAACTATGGCTACACCTTC. This encodes CSVSAGGPLNYGYTF. The J gene is TRBJ1-2, the V gene TRBV29-1; TRBD1 agrees at 8 bases. The length of the CDR3 is 15 residues. Per germline, CDR1 SQVTM and CDR2 ANQGSEA. V lost 5 bases and J lost 1; bases outside the gene matches: 9.

This clonotype was found many times. The chain links TRBV9 to TRBJ1-1; 11 nucleotides match TRBD1. CDR3 size: 16 residues. V shed 0 bases and J 2 bases; nucleotides not matched to a gene: 3. Germline V gene data show CDR1 as SGDLS and CDR2 as YYNGEE. This chain's CDR3 is CASSVGTGGLNTEAFF. The DNA for the CDR3 is TGTGCCAGCAGCGTAGGGACAGGGGGCCTAAACACTGAAGCTTTCTTT.

This clonotype has more than one count but fewer than ten. This chain links TRBV6-5 with TRBJ2-1; unclear D gene. Per the germline V gene, CDR1 is MNHEY and CDR2 is SVGAGI. V was clipped by 6 bases and J by 4 bases, with 13 bases between them. The CDR3 loop spans 14 amino acids. The CDR3 nucleotides read TGTGCCAGCAGAAGGTCGTACTATTACAATGAGCAGTTCTTC. Its translation is CASRRSYYYNEQFF.

This clonotype was counted between two and nine times. The rearrangement joins TRBV6-1 to TRBJ2-7, with D possibly being TRBD2 (6 bases). Germline CDR1 and CDR2: MNHNS and SASEGT. V gave up 8 bases and J gave up 6 bases, with 20 bases separating them. This CDR3 spans 14 amino acids. CDR3 DNA sequence: TGTGCCAGCGCCCCCGGCGGGACCCCTGCCGAGCAGTACGTC. It is translated as CASAPGGTPAEQYV.

The gene calls are TRBV5-1 and TRBJ1-1; 9 bases are a match to TRBD1. Germline V gene data show CDR1 as SGHRS and CDR2 as YFSETQ. This CDR3 has 17 amino acids. V gave up 0 bases and J gave up 4 bases; unmatched junction bases: 10. CDR3 sequence (DNA): TGCGCCAGCAGCTTGGGGCTTGGACAGGGGTTCGGCACTGAAGCTTTCTTT. The encoded protein is CASSLGLGQGFGTEAFF.

This clonotype occurred a few times. The gene calls are TRBV4-3 and TRBJ1-6; D is possibly TRBD1 (6 bases). Trimming cost V 3 bases and J 8 bases, with 14 bases left between them. CDR3 length: 15 amino acids. Per the germline V gene, CDR1 is LGHNA and CDR2 is YSLEER. The CDR3 nucleotides are TGCGCCAGCAGCCATCTCGACAGGCGGGATTCACCCCTCCACTTT. Translating gives CASSHLDRRDSPLHF.

This clonotype has just a few counts. The chain uses TRBV20-1 and TRBJ1-2, with 8 bases that match TRBD1. Losses at the gene ends were 0 bases for V and 8 bases for J; bases not matched to a gene: 5. This CDR3 is 13 amino acids long. Per the germline V gene, CDR1 is DFQATT and CDR2 is SNEGSKA (reference sequence). In nucleotides, the CDR3 is TGCAGTGCTAGAGACCGGGACAGGCGGGGCTACACCTTC. This sequence encodes CSARDRDRRGYTF.

The chain combines TRBV6-2 or TRBV6-3 with TRBJ2-7, with D maybe TRBD2 (6 bases). Germline V lookup: CDR1 MNHEY, CDR2 SVGEGT. Trimming took off 5 bases at V and 4 bases at J, with 12 bases between the two ends. The CDR3 has 13 amino acids. CDR3 in DNA: TGTGCCAGCAGTGACGGTGCGGGATACGAGCAGTACGTC. The encoded protein is CASSDGAGYEQYV.

This clonotype showed up just once. V gene TRBV7-2 combines with J gene TRBJ1-1, with no clear D. The CDR3 is 13 amino acids. CDR1 and CDR2 (germline): SGHTA, FQGNSA. The V and J ends lost 3 bases and 4 bases respectively, with 9 bases between them. The CDR3 region is CASSLPPPTEAFF. The CDR3 DNA sequence: TGTGCCAGCAGCTTGCCACCGCCCACTGAAGCTTTCTTT.